These T cell receptor beta chains were read from a single sample in a study of metastatic and nonmetastatic thyroid tumors. TCRdb re-clonotyped the PCR reads via MiXCR. The sample contains around 13,000 clones, over 20% of which appear only once. Sample: adjacent normal tissue. The source is a female donor with papillary thyroid cancer or a benign thyroid nodule (not recorded which). Some clones in this sample may be carry-over from other donors' samples. The CDR3 runs from the conserved cysteine through the conserved F or W. Rows give clone size only sometimes, using once, few, many, or a class for an expanded clone.

J	size	V	CDR3
TRBJ1-2	NA	TRBV6-1	CASSPSLIGGNYGYAF
TRBJ2-7	few	TRBV7-2	CASSLSGGYEQYF
TRBJ2-1	many	TRBV20-1	CSARDFTLFLSATSYNEQFF
TRBJ1-1	many	TRBV30	CAWGEGLPNTEAFF
TRBJ1-1	NA	TRBV5-1	CASKVSGQENTEAFF
TRBJ1-2	NA	TRBV30	CAWSETWTANYGYTF
TRBJ2-7	medium-sized	TRBV30	CAWNVQGMNEQYF
TRBJ2-7	few	TRBV20-1	CSARRDGSDEQYF
TRBJ1-6	NA	TRBV20-1	CSASRQGSNSPLHF
TRBJ1-5	many	TRBV4-2	CASSQGGGPQHF
TRBJ1-5	medium-sized	TRBV6-1	CASSDPGQNRPQHF
TRBJ2-1	NA	TRBV10-1	CASSEGGPRDEQFF
TRBJ2-7	few	TRBV2	CASTRGTGSYEQYF
TRBJ1-1	many	TRBV7-2	CASSLAGASSTEAFF
TRBJ2-7	few	TRBV6-2/TRBV6-3	CASSPGRGTYAEQYF
TRBJ2-7	NA	TRBV2	CASSEVLEGANHEQYF
TRBJ1-5	NA	TRBV7-2	CASSLGATDNQPQHF
TRBJ1-1	few	TRBV12-3/TRBV12-4	CSSSTRTGPRNTEAFF
TRBJ2-5	few	TRBV20-1	CSASISGIGEAQYF
TRBJ2-1	NA	TRBV6-1	CASSEASGAFNEQFF
TRBJ2-3	NA	TRBV5-1	CASSSGPASDTQYF
TRBJ1-2	medium-sized	TRBV6-1	CASSEEWGHGYTF
TRBJ2-2	many	TRBV7-3	CASSPSGRTAGELFF
TRBJ1-5	many	TRBV27	CASSLYRGDQPQHF
TRBJ1-3	medium-sized	TRBV11-2	CASSWDVISSGNTIYF
TRBJ1-1	NA	TRBV7-2	CASSWDKNTEAFF
TRBJ2-6	NA	TRBV5-2	CASSLTGTGNIRTGANVLTF
TRBJ2-7	NA	TRBV6-6	CASSYAESYEQYF
TRBJ2-2	few	TRBV6-1	CASRPRQGHTGELFF
TRBJ1-1	few	TRBV6-1	CASSALGDSWNTEAFF
TRBJ2-3	medium-sized	TRBV6-1	CASSIVAGVTDTQYF
TRBJ2-7	NA	TRBV11-2	CASSRTSGASYEQYF
TRBJ2-1	NA	TRBV12-3/TRBV12-4	CASTSGQGSHNEQFF
TRBJ2-3	medium-sized	TRBV6-1	CASSLLSTDTQYF
TRBJ2-2	NA	TRBV20-1	CSARDLASGSWSGTGELFF
TRBJ1-6	NA	TRBV11-1	CASSLGQGFYNSPLHF
TRBJ1-2	few	TRBV16	CASSQSRARALGGYTF
TRBJ2-7	NA	TRBV11-2	CASSLDEGRNIGQYF
TRBJ1-5	few	TRBV28	CASTPGTVLSQHF
TRBJ2-5	many	TRBV5-1	CASSRATAETQYF
TRBJ2-7	medium-sized	TRBV6-1	CASTLGSYEQYF
TRBJ2-5	many	TRBV11-2	CASSLERGLLETQYF
TRBJ2-7	NA	TRBV6-1	CASSESKHEQYF
TRBJ2-7	medium-sized	TRBV7-8	CASSFGSKGSPYEQYF
TRBJ1-2	NA	TRBV6-1	CASTPNGVYGYTF
TRBJ1-2	NA	TRBV11-3	CATQPKDGYTF
TRBJ1-2	many	TRBV29-1	CSVEDPGQGTYGYTF
TRBJ2-7	many	TRBV29-1	CSFTRVIGGEQYF
TRBJ1-2	NA	TRBV6-2/TRBV6-3	CASSSSDRENGYTF
TRBJ2-5	few	TRBV27	CASSLIASQETQYF
TRBJ2-1	medium-sized	TRBV20-1	CSASSGIYNEQFF
TRBJ2-1	medium-sized	TRBV28	CASSSAGVIQLYNEQFF
TRBJ1-2	NA	TRBV6-5	CASSYPPDLDGGYTF
TRBJ2-7	NA	TRBV2	CASSTRDEQYF
TRBJ1-1	few	TRBV6-1	CVSWPQGDMNTEAFF